The 18 T cell receptor beta chains in this list originate from one sample, sequenced in a study of vaccination effects on CD4 cells after COVID-19. Under the ViraFEST assay, PBMC were stimulated with viral peptide pools so that antigen-specific CD4+ T cells expanded. Sequencing was performed afterwards. Upon completion of around 9 days in culture, CD4+ T cells were isolated. Recipients of the vaccine had no prior SARS-CoV-2 infection and negative nucleocapsid antibodies. Data came from immunoSEQ multiplex PCR; TCRdb stores just in-frame clones and leaves some out. The sample records 55,000 to 75,000 clones, approximately 70% being singletons. No antigen is known for these receptors. Sample: CD4+ T cells from PBMCs cultured with HCoV-OC43 spike peptides, taken before COVID-19 vaccination. This sample's subset: HCoV-OC43 spike overlapping peptide pool stimulation. Every receptor here comes from a human donor who received a COVID-19 vaccine.

This clone was observed a single time. CDR3 protein: CSVGPGQETQYF. CDR3 DNA sequence: TGCAGCGTTGGACCGGGACAAGAGACCCAGTACTTC. The V and J genes are TRBV29-1 and TRBJ2-5; perhaps TRBD2 as D (5 bases). V shed 4 bases and J shed 2 bases, with 8 bases lying between them. Per the germline V gene, CDR1 is SQVTM and CDR2 is ANQGSEA. This CDR3 has 12 amino acids.

The V and J genes are TRBV27 and TRBJ2-7, with 8 bases matching TRBD1. V shed 10 bases and J 11 bases; nucleotides not matched to a gene: 22. The germline CDR1 and CDR2 sequences are MNHEY and SMNVEV (reference sequence). The CDR3 totals 15 residues. The CDR3 DNA reads TGTGCCACCGGCCCAATAAACAGGGGGATTGCTTTCGAGTACGTC. It is translated as CATGPINRGIAFEYV.

This chain links TRBV10-2 with TRBJ1-2; no definite D call. Trimming left V 2 bases short and J 0 bases short, with 7 bases between. Germline-derived CDR1 and CDR2 are WSHSY and SAAADI. The CDR3 sequence is 14 residues long. CDR3 in DNA: TGCGCCAGCAGTGAGGGACGGTCTAACTATGGCTACACCTTC. This sequence encodes CASSEGRSNYGYTF.

The rearrangement uses TRBV19 and TRBJ2-5; D not resolved. V was shortened by 2 bases and J by 2 bases, with 9 bases between the two germline ends. The CDR3 runs 14 residues. Germline CDR1 is LNHDA and CDR2 is SQIVND (reference sequence). The CDR3 sequence is CASSISHQQETQYF. The DNA of the CDR3 is TGTGCCAGTAGTATAAGTCACCAGCAAGAGACCCAGTACTTC.

The chain is built from TRBV5-1 and TRBJ2-2, with D unclear. Trimming left V 7 bases short and J 6 bases short, with 16 bases between. CDR1 SGHRS and CDR2 YFSETQ come from the germline V gene. The CDR3 sequence is 14 residues long. CDR3 protein: CASRTGSHPGELFF. DNA for the CDR3: TGCGCCAGCCGCACTGGGTCGCACCCCGGGGAGCTGTTTTTT.

This chain connects TRBV7-2 to TRBJ1-2; maybe TRBD1 (5 bases). The CDR3 is made up of 15 amino acids. The germline V gene encodes CDR1 SGHTA and CDR2 FQGNSA. V gave up 5 bases and J gave up 6 bases, with 19 bases separating them. CDR3 sequence: CASSPLGGGSHGYTF. CDR3 nucleotide sequence: TGTGCCAGCAGCCCTCTGGGGGGGGGTTCGCATGGCTACACCTTC.

This chain joins TRBV5-8 and TRBJ1-5; a possible D gene is TRBD1 (6 bases). Germline CDR1 reads SGHTS; CDR2 reads YDEGEE. V dropped 4 bases and J dropped 6 bases, with 17 bases sitting between them. The CDR3 length is 15 residues. The DNA for the CDR3 is TGTGCCAGCAGCAATGGACAGTCTTTGTTTCAGCCCCAGCATTTT. Protein: CASSNGQSLFQPQHF.

This chain joins TRBV9 and TRBJ2-1; 12 bases agree with TRBD2. There are 15 residues in the CDR3. The V gene end was trimmed by 0 bases and the J gene end by 10 bases; junction bases not matched to a gene: 5. In germline, CDR1 is SGDLS, CDR2 YYNGEE. CDR3 coding DNA: TGTGCCAGCAGCGTAGTAGCTAGCGGGGGGGGCGAGCAGTTCTTC. It yields the protein CASSVVASGGGEQFF. The full variable domain, with the rest looked up from reference TRBV9 and TRBJ2-1, is DSGVTQTPKHLITATGQRVTLRCSPRSGDLSVYWYQQSLDQGLQFLIQYYNGEERAKGNILERFSAQQFPDLHSELNLSSLELGDSALYFCASSVVASGGGEQFFGPGTRLTVL.

V usage is TRBV3-1 (or the pseudogene TRBV3-2) and J usage is TRBJ2-5; D possibly corresponds to TRBD2 (6 bases). CDR1 LGHDT and CDR2 YNNKEL come from the germline V gene (reference sequence). V shed 2 bases and J shed 4 bases, with 11 bases lying between them. The CDR3 is 14 amino acids. The CDR3 reads CASSQRQGGETQYF. CDR3 bases: TGTGCCAGCAGCCAAAGGCAGGGAGGAGAGACCCAGTACTTC.

The chain combines TRBV6-5 with TRBJ2-1; no firm D call. Germline V CDR1 and CDR2: MNHEY, SVGAGI. V was shortened by 8 bases and J by 4 bases, with 9 bases between the two germline ends. CDR3 length equals 12 residues. The CDR3 nucleotides are TGTGCCAGCGGGCAGGTTTACAATGAGCAGTTCTTC. The encoded protein is CASGQVYNEQFF.

V is TRBV6-5 and J is TRBJ2-7; D is perhaps TRBD1 or TRBD2 (5 bases each). V lost 8 bases and J lost 2, with 16 bases in between. Germline V gene sequence: CDR1 MNHEY, CDR2 SVGAGI. This CDR3 comprises 14 residues. The CDR3 bases are TGTGCCAGCGGGTTTTTGGGACGGACCTACGAGCAGTACGTC. Translation gives CASGFLGRTYEQYV.

Note on this clone: A read error may produce the germline difference seen at one junction end. The chain couples TRBV3-1 (or the pseudogene TRBV3-2) to TRBJ1-2; 11 bases map to TRBD1. The CDR3 sequence is 12 residues long. Germline lookup yields CDR1 LGHDT and CDR2 YNNKEL (reference sequence). The CDR3 region has the DNA TGTGCCAGCAGCCTCGGACAGGGGGCGCAGGGCTTC. Translating it yields CASSLGQGAQGF.

In this sample, this clone turned up a few times. The chain joins TRBV12-5 to TRBJ2-2; no firm D call. Germline-derived CDR1 and CDR2 are LGHNT and FRNRAP. The length of the CDR3 is 11 residues. The V and J ends lost 6 bases and 4 bases respectively, with 3 bases between them. The CDR3: CASGITGELFF. The CDR3 nucleotides are TGTGCTAGTGGAATCACCGGGGAGCTGTTTTTT.

The chain uses TRBV9 and TRBJ2-3; D is undetermined. Looked up from germline, CDR1 is SGDLS and CDR2 is YYNGEE. The CDR3 runs to 13 residues. V lost 4 bases, J lost 0 bases, and 6 bases lay in between. CDR3 sequence (DNA): TGTGCCAGCAGCTCCTCTAGCACAGATACGCAGTATTTT. As protein: CASSSSSTDTQYF.

The chain is built from TRBV6-5 and TRBJ2-1, with D unresolved. The CDR3 spans 11 residues. Trimming left V 6 bases short and J 6 bases short, with 6 bases between. Germline lookup yields CDR1 MNHEY and CDR2 SVGAGI. The CDR3: CASSGFNEQFF. In DNA, the CDR3 is TGTGCCAGCAGCGGGTTCAATGAGCAGTTCTTC.

With respect to this clone: The junction and the germline gene differ at one end; a read error may be behind it. The chain uses TRBV7-3 and TRBJ2-1, with TRBD1 matching 7 bases. The CDR3 runs to 16 residues. CDR1 and CDR2 (germline): SGHTA, FQGTGA. The CDR3 sequence is CASSITGASSYNEQFF. For the CDR3, the DNA is TGTGCCAGCAGCATAACAGGGGCTAGCTCCTACAATGAGCAGTTCTTC.

This clone is a singleton in its sample. The V call is TRBV5-1, the J call TRBJ1-2, with a tentative D call TRBD1 (5 bases). Trimming removed 0 bases at V and 5 bases at J, with 11 bases between. Germline CDR1 and CDR2: SGHRS and YFSETQ. The CDR3 contains 14 residues. CDR3 bases: TGCGCCAGCAGCTTGGTTCCAGGGACTTATGGCTACACCTTC. As protein: CASSLVPGTYGYTF. Supplemented by reference TRBV5-1 and TRBJ1-2, the full variable domain reads KAGVTQTPRYLIKTRGQQVTLSCSPISGHRSVSWYQQTPGQGLQFLFEYFSETQRNKGNFPGRFSGRQFSNSRSEMNVSTLELGDSALYLCASSLVPGTYGYTFGSGTRLTVV.

This chain links TRBV4-2 with TRBJ2-3; 11 bases line up with TRBD1. V gave up 5 bases and J gave up 4 bases; unmatched junction bases: 5. CDR1 is LGHNA and CDR2 is YNFKEQ in the germline V gene. This CDR3 comprises 15 residues. The CDR3 DNA is TGTGCCAGCAGCTTAGGACAGGGGGCAGCAGATACGCAGTATTTT. It specifies CASSLGQGAADTQYF.